These 20 T cell receptor beta chains were sequenced from one sample in a study of a mutant IDH1 vaccine in newly diagnosed glioma (dated by TCRdb to the early 2020s). What this sample's time point label stands for: baseline, week 1 (first vaccination visit). The sample's treatment or condition label, decoded: pre-vaccination baseline after standard-of-care therapy. The library was produced with the immunoSEQ multiplex PCR assay. As stored in TCRdb, this immuneACCESS dataset retains in-frame rearrangements with V and J assigned. A fraction of the clones does not appear; measured against another copy, unresolved V genes explain less than half of the discrepancy, and the remainder lacks a known reason. Counted in this sample were around 60,000 clones; around 92% of them appeared once. Over 2.5% of the sample is held by the ten biggest clonotypes. Source: PBMCs, taken from a glioma patient treated with radiotherapy, temozolomide or both. These receptor sequences come from a man aged 50-59 years with glioma.

This clone was counted once. The gene calls are TRBV9 and TRBJ2-6, with D unresolved. Germline-derived CDR1 and CDR2 are SGDLS and YYNGEE. The CDR3 loop spans 17 amino acids. Trimming cost V 4 bases and J 0 bases, with 14 bases left between them. This chain's CDR3 is CASSPRESSSGANVLTF. The CDR3 bases are TGTGCCAGCAGCCCACGAGAGAGTAGCTCTGGGGCCAACGTCCTGACTTTC.

This sequence joins TRBV4-1 and TRBJ1-1, with D maybe TRBD1 (6 bases). This CDR3 contains 20 residues. CDR1 is MGHRA and CDR2 is YSYEKL in the germline V gene. Trimming cost V 2 bases and J 0 bases, with 25 bases left between them. The CDR3 is CASSQYIDDTRGSMNTEAFF. DNA for the CDR3: TGCGCCAGCAGCCAATATATAGATGACACAAGGGGGAGCATGAACACTGAAGCTTTCTTT.

V and J are TRBV7-2 and TRBJ1-2; D call uncertain. CDR1 and CDR2 (germline): SGHTA, FQGNSA. V lost 2 bases to trimming and J lost 2 bases, with 6 bases between them. This CDR3 region has 13 residues. The chain's CDR3 is CASSLFSNYGYTF. The CDR3 coding sequence is TGTGCCAGCAGCTTATTTAGCAACTATGGCTACACCTTC.

The chain uses TRBV7-8 and TRBJ1-2, with 7 bases identical to TRBD1. The V gene end was trimmed by 1 base and the J gene end by 1 base; junction bases not matched to a gene: 9. Per the germline V gene, CDR1 is SGHVS and CDR2 is FQNEAQ. The CDR3 has 17 residues. CDR3 residues: CASSLVEGARINYGYTF. CDR3 DNA sequence: TGTGCCAGCAGCTTAGTGGAGGGGGCGAGGATTAACTATGGCTACACCTTC.

The chain is built from TRBV6-1 and TRBJ2-7; tentatively, D is TRBD1 or TRBD2 (5 bases each). CDR3 length: 14 residues. CDR1 is MNHNS, CDR2 SASEGT, per germline. V gave up 8 bases and J gave up 7 bases, with 21 bases separating them. CDR3 DNA: TGTGCCAGCCAGGAGAGGGCAGGGCTTTTGGAGCAGTACTTC. Residues: CASQERAGLLEQYF.

The chain has TRBV7-2 and TRBJ1-2, with 8 bases lining up with TRBD1. V trimming: 10 bases; J trimming: 3 bases; junction bases outside the gene matches: 7. Germline V lookup: CDR1 SGHTA, CDR2 FQGNSA. The CDR3 is 13 amino acids. CDR3 DNA: TGTGCCACCCAGGGGGCCTTGGACTATGGCTACACCTTC. The encoded protein is CATQGALDYGYTF.

The chain recombines TRBV10-2 with TRBJ2-7, with D unclear. Per the germline V gene, CDR1 is WSHSY and CDR2 is SAAADI. The CDR3 is 12 residues long. V lost 4 bases, J lost 9 bases, and 13 bases lay in between. DNA of the CDR3: TGCGCCAGCAGTGGTATGGCTCGTATGCAGTACTTC. Translation: CASSGMARMQYF.

The chain links TRBV28 to TRBJ1-1; D gene uncertain. V shed 2 bases and J shed 4 bases, with 5 bases lying between them. The CDR3 length is 12 residues. Germline CDR1 is MDHEN and CDR2 is SYDVKM. The CDR3 here is CASSLPATEAFF. The CDR3 DNA is TGTGCCAGCAGTTTACCTGCCACTGAAGCTTTCTTT.

The chain uses TRBV28 and TRBJ2-7; D unresolved. The CDR3 loop spans 12 amino acids. The germline CDR1 and CDR2 sequences are MDHEN and SYDVKM. V gave up 5 bases and J gave up 3 bases, with 8 bases separating them. CDR3 sequence reads: CASSITLYEQYF. The CDR3 region has the DNA TGTGCCAGCAGTATAACTCTCTACGAGCAGTACTTC.

The chain recombines TRBV6-5 with TRBJ1-5, with D unresolved. Per the germline V gene, CDR1 is MNHEY and CDR2 is SVGAGI. CDR3 length: 14 residues. The V and J ends lost 4 bases and 5 bases respectively, with 12 bases between them. The CDR3 DNA reads TGTGCCAGCAGTTCCGAGCGGGTTCATCAGCCCCAGCATTTT. It specifies CASSSERVHQPQHF.

Written as DNA, the CDR3 is TGTGCCAGCTCACCACAGGACACCTCGACCTACACCTTC. It yields the protein CASSPQDTSTYTF. This chain uses TRBV18 with TRBJ1-2, with D perhaps matching TRBD1 (5 bases). CDR3 size: 13 residues. CDR1 and CDR2 (germline): KGHSH, LQKENI. V was cut by 1 base and J by 10 bases, with 13 bases left in between. The whole variable domain, remainder taken from reference TRBV18 and TRBJ1-2, is NAGVMQNPRHLVRRRGQEARLRCSPMKGHSHVYWYRQLPEEGLKFMVYLQKENIIDESGMPKERFSAEFPKEGPSILRIQQVVRGDSAAYFCASSPQDTSTYTFGSGTRLTVV.

The chain carries TRBV5-1 and TRBJ1-2; the match to TRBD1 covers 8 bases. This CDR3 has 15 amino acids. The germline gives CDR1 SGHRS, CDR2 YFSETQ. V gave up 3 bases and J gave up 7 bases; unmatched junction bases: 11. The CDR3 is CASSSTSRGLGGYTF. CDR3 DNA: TGCGCCAGCAGCTCTACTTCCAGGGGGCTAGGTGGCTACACCTTC.

This sequence joins TRBV29-1 and TRBJ2-1, with D hard to call. Trimming removed 6 bases from V and 7 bases from J, with 16 bases in between. The CDR3 loop spans 13 amino acids. Looked up from germline, CDR1 is SQVTM and CDR2 is ANQGSEA. The CDR3 loop is CSVWSRKGNEQFF. The CDR3, as DNA: TGCAGCGTGTGGTCTCGGAAAGGTAATGAGCAGTTCTTC.

The chain combines TRBV2 with TRBJ2-5; perhaps TRBD2 as D (6 bases). Trimming cost V 10 bases and J 3 bases, with 15 bases left between them. Germline CDR1 is SNHLY and CDR2 is FYNNEI. The CDR3 has 13 amino acids. As DNA, the CDR3 is TGTGCCACTCACGGGACTTTCGAAGAGACCCAGTACTTC. As protein: CATHGTFEETQYF.

V is TRBV30 and J is TRBJ2-2; D call uncertain. CDR3 length: 11 amino acids. V was trimmed by 0 bases and J by 6 bases, leaving 2 bases between them. Germline loops: CDR1 GTSNPN, CDR2 SVGIG (reference sequence). The CDR3 loop is CAWSVAGELFF. CDR3 nucleotide sequence: TGTGCCTGGAGTGTAGCCGGGGAGCTGTTTTTT.

The chain recombines TRBV5-6 with TRBJ2-7; D gene ambiguous. V was shortened by 0 bases and J by 9 bases, with 16 bases between the two germline ends. Germline assignment: CDR1 SGHDT and CDR2 YYEEEE. The CDR3 loop spans 14 amino acids. CDR3 sequence: CASSLGDLLRGQYF. As DNA, the CDR3 is TGTGCCAGCAGCTTGGGGGATCTCCTACGCGGGCAGTACTTC.

This clone was counted only a few times. V usage is TRBV19 and J usage is TRBJ2-4; D is undetermined. The germline CDR1 and CDR2 sequences are LNHDA and SQIVND (reference sequence). V was trimmed by 5 bases and J by 0 bases, leaving 5 bases between them. The CDR3 consists of 13 residues. CDR3 nucleotide sequence: TGTGCCAGTAGTTCAGGAGCCAAAAACATTCAGTACTTC. This gives the protein CASSSGAKNIQYF.

V and J are TRBV5-1 and TRBJ2-3; 9 nucleotides line up with TRBD1. Per the germline V gene, CDR1 is SGHRS and CDR2 is YFSETQ. The junction had 7 bases not matched to a gene; V was cut back by 4 bases and J by 1 base. This CDR3 contains 16 residues. CDR3 sequence: CASSLTGGKGTDTQYF. The CDR3, as DNA: TGCGCCAGCAGCCTAACAGGGGGCAAGGGCACAGATACGCAGTATTTT.

The gene calls are TRBV30 and TRBJ1-3; a possible D gene is TRBD1 (6 bases). The CDR3 consists of 15 residues. Germline V gives CDR1 GTSNPN, CDR2 SVGIG (reference sequence). Between the trimmed V and J ends, which lost 4 bases and 0 bases, there was a span of 13 bases. The CDR3 nucleotides read TGTGCCTGGACGATGGGGGGCAGCTCTGGAAACACCATATATTTT. Protein: CAWTMGGSSGNTIYF.

The chain is built from TRBV6-5 and TRBJ1-5; D possibly corresponds to TRBD1 (6 bases). V dropped 6 bases and J dropped 6 bases, with 12 bases sitting between them. The CDR3 runs 13 residues. CDR1 is MNHEY and CDR2 is SVGAGI in the germline V gene. DNA of the CDR3: TGTGCCAGCAGAAGGGGGGGAGCTCAGCCCCAGCATTTT. Protein: CASRRGGAQPQHF.